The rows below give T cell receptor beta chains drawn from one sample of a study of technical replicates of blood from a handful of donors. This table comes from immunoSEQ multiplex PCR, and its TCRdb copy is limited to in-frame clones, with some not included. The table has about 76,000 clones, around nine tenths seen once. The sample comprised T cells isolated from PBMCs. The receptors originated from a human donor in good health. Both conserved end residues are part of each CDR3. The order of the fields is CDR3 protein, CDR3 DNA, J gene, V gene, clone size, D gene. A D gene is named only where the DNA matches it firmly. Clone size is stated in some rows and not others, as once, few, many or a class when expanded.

CASSTDPLGGEQYF TGTGCCAGCAGCACGGACCCGCTAGGAGGCGAGCAGTACTTC TRBJ2-7 TRBV5-5 . .
CASIQLAGVIAEQFF TGTGCCAGCATCCAACTAGCGGGAGTAATTGCTGAGCAGTTCTTC TRBJ2-1 TRBV6-1 . TRBD2
CASSQVQGDTQYF TGCGCCAGCAGCCAAGTACAGGGGGATACGCAGTATTTT TRBJ2-3 TRBV4-1 . TRBD1
CASSSFTGANTGELFF TGCGCCAGCAGCTCTTTTACGGGGGCGAACACCGGGGAGCTGTTTTTT TRBJ2-2 TRBV5-1 . .
CASSQQGHEQYF TGTGCCAGCAGCCAACAGGGCCACGAGCAGTACTTC TRBJ2-7 TRBV11-2 once .
CANSPSTSAYQETQYF TGTGCCAACAGTCCTTCGACTAGCGCCTACCAAGAGACCCAGTACTTC TRBJ2-5 TRBV30 . TRBD2
CAISEEKIVQPQHF TGTGCCATCAGTGAAGAAAAGATAGTTCAGCCCCAGCATTTT TRBJ1-5 TRBV10-3 once .
CASSLHYEQYF TGTGCCAGCAGTTTACACTACGAGCAGTACTTC TRBJ2-7 TRBV28 once .
CASSPTNEKLFF TGTGCCAGCAGTCCGACTAATGAAAAACTGTTTTTT TRBJ1-4 TRBV9 once .
CASSIDSVYGNTIYF TGTGCCAGTAGTATCGACAGCGTTTACGGAAACACCATATATTTT TRBJ1-3 TRBV19 . .
CASSSALLLYEQYF TGTGCCAGCAGTTCTGCCCTACTCCTATACGAGCAGTACTTC TRBJ2-7 TRBV28 . .
CASSVEGRMNTEAFF TGTGCCAGCAGCGTAGAGGGGAGGATGAACACTGAAGCTTTCTTT TRBJ1-1 TRBV9 . .
CASSLSPGGAGNTIYF TGTGCCAGCAGCTTATCCCCCGGAGGGGCTGGAAACACCATATATTTT TRBJ1-3 TRBV7-2 . .
CASDSGTSSYNEQFF TGTGCCAGCGACTCCGGGACTAGCTCCTACAATGAGCAGTTCTTC TRBJ2-1 TRBV5-8 . TRBD2
CASSVGHVNEKLFF TGTGCCAGCAGCGTGGGACACGTTAATGAAAAACTGTTTTTT TRBJ1-4 TRBV7-9 . .
CASRIQEGGGYTF TGTGCCAGCAGGATTCAGGAGGGCGGTGGCTACACCTTC TRBJ1-2 TRBV2 . .
CASSYRETPSSYEQYF TGTGCCAGCAGCTACCGGGAAACTCCAAGCTCCTACGAGCAGTACTTC TRBJ2-7 TRBV7-3 . .
CASSLGGGGSYEQYF TGCGCCAGCAGCTTGGGAGGGGGCGGATCCTACGAGCAGTACTTC TRBJ2-7 TRBV5-1 . TRBD1
CSGDRADTQYF TGCAGTGGGGACAGGGCAGATACGCAGTATTTT TRBJ2-3 TRBV20-1 . TRBD1
CASSLSPSTQADRTGEQFF TGTGCCAGCAGCTTAAGCCCATCTACACAGGCTGACAGGACGGGTGAGCAGTTCTTC TRBJ2-1 TRBV11-2 . .
CASSFWSGASEAFF TGTGCCAGCAGCTTTTGGTCAGGGGCGTCTGAAGCTTTCTTT TRBJ1-1 TRBV5-4 . .
CASSRGQREINYGYTF TGTGCCAGCAGCCGGGGACAGCGAGAGATTAACTATGGCTACACCTTC TRBJ1-2 TRBV5-8 once TRBD1
CASIQGAQPQHF TGTGCCAGCATCCAGGGGGCCCAGCCCCAGCATTTT TRBJ1-5 TRBV7-9 . TRBD1
CASSQGQGAQQPQHF TGCGCCAGCAGCCAAGGCCAGGGGGCACAGCAGCCCCAGCATTTT TRBJ1-5 TRBV4-1 . TRBD1
CASTLKATGYGYTF TGTGCCAGCACCTTAAAGGCTACAGGATATGGCTACACCTTC TRBJ1-2 TRBV5-4 . .
CASSQRQGSHGYTF TGTGCCAGCAGTCAACGACAGGGGAGTCATGGCTACACCTTC TRBJ1-2 TRBV6-5 . TRBD1
CASSSGNTDTQYF TGTGCCAGCAGCTCAGGGAATACAGATACGCAGTATTTT TRBJ2-3 TRBV28 . .
CASSFRPESVYGYTF TGCGCCAGCAGCTTCCGACCCGAAAGCGTCTATGGCTACACCTTC TRBJ1-2 TRBV5-1 . .
CASCVAVVALNEQFF TGTGCCAGCTGCGTAGCGGTAGTCGCCCTCAATGAGCAGTTCTTC TRBJ2-1 TRBV6-1 . .
CASREMETQYF TGCGCCAGCAGGGAGATGGAGACCCAGTACTTC TRBJ2-5 TRBV5-1 . .
CSVGQANQPQHF TGCAGCGTTGGACAAGCCAATCAGCCCCAGCATTTT TRBJ1-5 TRBV29-1 . .
CASSYRGLSYGYTF TGTGCCAGCAGTTATCGGGGATTGAGCTATGGCTACACCTTC TRBJ1-2 TRBV6-5 once .
CASSDSDRAYEQYF TGTGCCAGCAGCGACTCAGACAGGGCCTACGAGCAGTACTTC TRBJ2-7 TRBV9 . TRBD1
CASSQQGARNTEAFF TGTGCCAGCAGCCAACAGGGGGCGAGGAACACTGAAGCTTTCTTT TRBJ1-1 TRBV14 . TRBD1
CASSRRQLAKNIQYF TGCGCCAGCAGCCGCCGACAGCTAGCCAAAAACATTCAGTACTTC TRBJ2-4 TRBV4-1 . .
CASSTGGAGRQPQHF TGTGCCAGCAGCACAGGGGGCGCGGGGAGGCAGCCCCAGCATTTT TRBJ1-5 TRBV28 . TRBD1
CASRYGYTF TGTGCCAGCCGGTATGGCTACACCTTC TRBJ1-2 TRBV19 . .
CASSLAGNNQPQHF TGTGCCAGCAGTTTAGCAGGGAATAATCAGCCCCAGCATTTT TRBJ1-5 TRBV28 . .
CARANEQYF TGTGCAAGAGCCAACGAGCAGTACTTC TRBJ2-7 TRBV12-2 . .
CASSFSSPNSYSNQPQHF TGTGCCAGCAGTTTTTCATCCCCAAACTCTTATAGCAATCAGCCCCAGCATTTT TRBJ1-5 TRBV27 . .
CASSQTGTGATYEQYF TGCGCCAGCAGCCAAACCGGGACAGGGGCTACCTACGAGCAGTACTTC TRBJ2-7 TRBV4-1 . TRBD1
CASSLTGGQYEQYF TGTGCCAGTAGCCTCACAGGGGGCCAATACGAGCAGTACTTC TRBJ2-7 TRBV19 . TRBD1
CASTVAGETQPQHF TGTGCCAGCACGGTCGCGGGGGAAACTCAGCCCCAGCATTTT TRBJ1-5 TRBV2 . .
CASRAGTGNYEQYF TGCGCCAGCAGAGCCGGGACAGGGAATTACGAGCAGTACTTC TRBJ2-7 TRBV4-1 . TRBD1
CASSGTATLTYGYTF TGTGCCAGCAGTGGGACAGCTACGCTTACCTATGGCTACACCTTC TRBJ1-2 TRBV28 . TRBD1
CASSQDSNSYNEQFF TGCGCCAGCAGCCAAGATAGTAATTCCTACAATGAGCAGTTCTTC TRBJ2-1 TRBV4-1 . .
CASSSLEGNTEAFF TGTGCCAGCAGTTCCCTAGAGGGGAACACTGAAGCTTTCTTT TRBJ1-1 TRBV25-1 many .